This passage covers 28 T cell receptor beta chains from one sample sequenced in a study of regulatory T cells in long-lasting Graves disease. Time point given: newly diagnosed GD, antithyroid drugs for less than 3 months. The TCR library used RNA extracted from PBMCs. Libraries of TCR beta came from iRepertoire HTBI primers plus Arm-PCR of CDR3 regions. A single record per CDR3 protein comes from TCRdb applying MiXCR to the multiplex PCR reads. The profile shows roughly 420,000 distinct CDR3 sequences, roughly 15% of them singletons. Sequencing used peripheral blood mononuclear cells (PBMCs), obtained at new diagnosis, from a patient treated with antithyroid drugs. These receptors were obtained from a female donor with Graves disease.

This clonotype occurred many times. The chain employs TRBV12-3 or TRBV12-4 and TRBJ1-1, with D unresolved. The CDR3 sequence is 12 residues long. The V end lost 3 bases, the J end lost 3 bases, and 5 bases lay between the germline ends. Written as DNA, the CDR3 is TGTGCCAGCAGTTTCTCCGACACTGAAGCTTTCTTT. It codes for CASSFSDTEAFF.

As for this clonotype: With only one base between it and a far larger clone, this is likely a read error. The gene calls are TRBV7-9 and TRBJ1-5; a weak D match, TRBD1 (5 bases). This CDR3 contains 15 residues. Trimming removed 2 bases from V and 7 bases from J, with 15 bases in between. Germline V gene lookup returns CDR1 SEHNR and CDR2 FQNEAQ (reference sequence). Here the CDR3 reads CASSLTSGAKQPQHF. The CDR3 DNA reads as TGTGCCAGCAGCTTAACAAGCGGGGCAAAACAGCCCCAGCATTTT.

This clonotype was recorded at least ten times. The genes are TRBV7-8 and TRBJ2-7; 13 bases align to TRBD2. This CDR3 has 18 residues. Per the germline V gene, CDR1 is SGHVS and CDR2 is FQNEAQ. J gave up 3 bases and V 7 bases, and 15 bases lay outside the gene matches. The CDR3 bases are TGTGCCAGCATCCGAGAACCGGGACTAGCGGGACCAAACTACGAGCAGTACTTC. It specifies CASIREPGLAGPNYEQYF.

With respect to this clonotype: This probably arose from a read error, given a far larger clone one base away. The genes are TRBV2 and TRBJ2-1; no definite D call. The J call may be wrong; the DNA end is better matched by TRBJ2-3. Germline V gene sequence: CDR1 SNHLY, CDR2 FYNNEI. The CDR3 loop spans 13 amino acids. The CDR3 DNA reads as TGTGCCAGCGCGGCGTCGGACACAGATACGCAGTATTTT. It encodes CASAASDTDTQYF.

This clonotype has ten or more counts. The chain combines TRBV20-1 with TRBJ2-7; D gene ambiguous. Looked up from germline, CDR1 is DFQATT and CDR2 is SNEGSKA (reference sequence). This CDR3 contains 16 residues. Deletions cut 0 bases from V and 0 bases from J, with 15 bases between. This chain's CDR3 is CSARDQESVDSYEQYF. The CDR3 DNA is TGCAGTGCTAGAGATCAGGAGTCGGTAGACTCCTACGAGCAGTACTTC.

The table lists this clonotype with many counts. This CDR3 reads CASSPGQGGGETQYF. The CDR3 coding sequence is TGTGCCAGCAGCCCGGGGCAGGGAGGAGGAGAGACCCAGTACTTC. The rearrangement joins TRBV28 to TRBJ2-5; TRBD2 is a possible D gene (6 bases). Trimming removed 6 bases from V and 4 bases from J, with 18 bases in between. The length of the CDR3 is 15 residues. Germline-derived CDR1 and CDR2 are MDHEN and SYDVKM.

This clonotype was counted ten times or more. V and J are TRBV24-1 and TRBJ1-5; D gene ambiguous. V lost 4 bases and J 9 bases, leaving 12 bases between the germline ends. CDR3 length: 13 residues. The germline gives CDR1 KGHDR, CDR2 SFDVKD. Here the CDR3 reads CATSDALRGPQHF. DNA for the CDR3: TGTGCCACCAGTGACGCCCTTCGGGGGCCCCAGCATTTT.

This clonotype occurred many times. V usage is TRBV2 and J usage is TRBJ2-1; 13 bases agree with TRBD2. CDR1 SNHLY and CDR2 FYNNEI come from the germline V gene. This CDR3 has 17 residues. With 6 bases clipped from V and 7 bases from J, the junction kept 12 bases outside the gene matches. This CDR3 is CASRELGLAGASNEQFF. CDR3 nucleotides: TGTGCCAGCAGAGAGCTAGGACTAGCGGGAGCATCGAATGAGCAGTTCTTC. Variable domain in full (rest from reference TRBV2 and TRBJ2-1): EPEVTQTPSHQVTQMGQEVILRCVPISNHLYFYWYRQILGQKVEFLVSFYNNEISEKSEIFDDQFSVERPDGSNFTLKIRSTKLEDSAMYFCASRELGLAGASNEQFFGPGTRLTVL.

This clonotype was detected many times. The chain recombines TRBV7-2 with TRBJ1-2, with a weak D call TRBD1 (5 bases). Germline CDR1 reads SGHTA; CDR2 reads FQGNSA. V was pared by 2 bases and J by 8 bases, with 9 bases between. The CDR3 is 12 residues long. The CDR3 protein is CASSLSQGGYTF. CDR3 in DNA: TGTGCCAGCAGCTTATCTCAGGGAGGCTACACCTTC.

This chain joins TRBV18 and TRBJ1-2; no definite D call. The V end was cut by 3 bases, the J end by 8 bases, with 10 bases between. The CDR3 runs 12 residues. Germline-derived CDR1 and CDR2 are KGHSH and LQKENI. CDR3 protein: CASSPGLGGYTF. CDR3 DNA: TGTGCCAGCTCACCGGGATTAGGAGGCTACACCTTC.

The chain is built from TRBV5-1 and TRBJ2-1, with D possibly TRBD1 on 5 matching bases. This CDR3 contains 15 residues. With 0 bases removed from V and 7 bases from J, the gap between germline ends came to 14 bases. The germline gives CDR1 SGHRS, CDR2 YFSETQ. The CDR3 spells CASSLVPGLDNEQFF. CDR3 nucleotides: TGCGCCAGCAGCTTGGTACCAGGGTTAGATAATGAGCAGTTCTTC.

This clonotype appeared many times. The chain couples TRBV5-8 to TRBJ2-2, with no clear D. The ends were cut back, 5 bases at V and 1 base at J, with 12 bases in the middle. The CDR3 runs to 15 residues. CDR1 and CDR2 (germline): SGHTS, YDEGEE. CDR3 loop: CASRRSRRNTGELFF. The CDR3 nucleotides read TGTGCCAGCAGGCGGAGCCGGCGGAACACCGGGGAGCTGTTTTTT. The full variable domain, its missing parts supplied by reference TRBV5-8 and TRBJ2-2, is EAGVTQSPTHLIKTRGQQATLRCSPISGHTSVYWYQQALGLGLQFLLWYDEGEERNRGNFPPRFSGRQFPNYSSELNVNALELEDSALYLCASRRSRRNTGELFFGEGSRLTVL.

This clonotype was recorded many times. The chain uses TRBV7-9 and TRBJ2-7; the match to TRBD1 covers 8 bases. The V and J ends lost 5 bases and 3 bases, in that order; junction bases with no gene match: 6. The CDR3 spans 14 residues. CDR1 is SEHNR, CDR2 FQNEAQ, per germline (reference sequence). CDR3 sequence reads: CASSPRDRIYEQYF. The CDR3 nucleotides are TGTGCCAGCAGCCCGCGGGACAGGATCTACGAGCAGTACTTC.

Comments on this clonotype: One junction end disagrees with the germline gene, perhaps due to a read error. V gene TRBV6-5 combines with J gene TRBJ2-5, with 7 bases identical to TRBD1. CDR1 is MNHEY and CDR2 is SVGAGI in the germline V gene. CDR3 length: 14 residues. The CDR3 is CASSYRQGQETQCF. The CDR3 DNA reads TGTGCCAGCAGTTACCGACAGGGACAAGAGACCCAGTGCTTC.

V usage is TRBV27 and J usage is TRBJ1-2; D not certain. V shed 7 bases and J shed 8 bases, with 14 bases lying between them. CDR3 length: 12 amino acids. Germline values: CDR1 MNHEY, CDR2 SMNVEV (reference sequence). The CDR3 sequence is CASTDGFGGYTF. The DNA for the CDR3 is TGTGCCAGCACGGATGGGTTTGGGGGCTACACCTTC.

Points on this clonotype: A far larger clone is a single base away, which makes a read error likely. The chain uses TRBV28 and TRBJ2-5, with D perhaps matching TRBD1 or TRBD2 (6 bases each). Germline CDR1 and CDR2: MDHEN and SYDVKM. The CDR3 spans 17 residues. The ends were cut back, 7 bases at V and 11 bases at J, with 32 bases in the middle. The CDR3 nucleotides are TGTGCCAGCACACAAGCGCTGCGGGACAAATACTACAATGAGCAGTACTTC. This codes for CASTQALRDKYYNEQYF. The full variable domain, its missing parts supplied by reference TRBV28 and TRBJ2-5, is DVKVTQSSRYLVKRTGEKVFLECVQDMDHENMFWYRQDPGLGLRLIYFSYDVKMKEKGDIPEGYSVSREKKERFSLILESASTNQTSMYLCASTQALRDKYYNEQYFGPGTRLLVL.

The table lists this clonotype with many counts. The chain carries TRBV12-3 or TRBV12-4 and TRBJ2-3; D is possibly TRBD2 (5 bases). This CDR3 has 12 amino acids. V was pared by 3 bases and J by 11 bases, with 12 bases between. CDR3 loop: CASSLSGRGQYF. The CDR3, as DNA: TGTGCCAGCAGTTTGTCTGGCCGGGGGCAGTATTTT.

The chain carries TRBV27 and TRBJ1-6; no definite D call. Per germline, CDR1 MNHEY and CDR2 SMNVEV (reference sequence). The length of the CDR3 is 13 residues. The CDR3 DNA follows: TGTGACCCACACCTCTCAATAAAGTCACCCCTCCACTTT. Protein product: CDPHLSIKSPLHF.

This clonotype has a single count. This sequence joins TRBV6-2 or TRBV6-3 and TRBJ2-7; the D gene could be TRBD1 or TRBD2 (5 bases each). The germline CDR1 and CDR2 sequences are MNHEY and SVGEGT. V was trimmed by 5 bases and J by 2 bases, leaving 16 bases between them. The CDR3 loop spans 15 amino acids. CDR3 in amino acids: CASSETTGTTYEQYF. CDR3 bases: TGTGCCAGCAGTGAAACAACCGGGACGACCTACGAGCAGTACTTC.

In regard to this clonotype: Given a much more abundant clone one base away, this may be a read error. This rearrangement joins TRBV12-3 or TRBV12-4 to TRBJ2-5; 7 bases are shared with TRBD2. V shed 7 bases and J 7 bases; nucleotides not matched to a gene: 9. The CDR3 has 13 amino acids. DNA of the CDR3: TGTGCCAGCAACATGGGGGGGTGGGGGACCCAGTACTTC. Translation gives CASNMGGWGTQYF.

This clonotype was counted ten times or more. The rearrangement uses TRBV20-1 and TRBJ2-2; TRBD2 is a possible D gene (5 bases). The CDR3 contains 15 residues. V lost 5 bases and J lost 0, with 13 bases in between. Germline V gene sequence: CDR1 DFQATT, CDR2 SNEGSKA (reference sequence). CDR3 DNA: TGCAGTGCTCAACAACTAGAGCCGAACACCGGGGAGCTGTTTTTT. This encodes CSAQQLEPNTGELFF.

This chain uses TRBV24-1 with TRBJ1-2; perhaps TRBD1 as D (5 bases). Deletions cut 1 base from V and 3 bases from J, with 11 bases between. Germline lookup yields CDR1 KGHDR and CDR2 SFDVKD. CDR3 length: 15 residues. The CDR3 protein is CATSDFPRGYYGYTF. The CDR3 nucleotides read TGTGCCACCAGTGATTTCCCTCGGGGGTACTATGGCTACACCTTC.

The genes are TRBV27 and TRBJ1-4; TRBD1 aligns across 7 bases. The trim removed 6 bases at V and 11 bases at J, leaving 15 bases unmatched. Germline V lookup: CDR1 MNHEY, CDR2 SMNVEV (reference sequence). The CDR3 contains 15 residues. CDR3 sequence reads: CASSPGGGARRKLFF. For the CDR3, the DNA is TGTGCCAGCAGCCCAGGGGGGGGGGCGCGACGGAAACTGTTTTTT. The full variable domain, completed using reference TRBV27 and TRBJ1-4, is EAQVTQNPRYLITVTGKKLTVTCSQNMNHEYMSWYRQDPGLGLRQIYYSMNVEVTDKGDVPEGYKVSRKEKRNFPLILESPSPNQTSLYFCASSPGGGARRKLFFGSGTQLSVL.

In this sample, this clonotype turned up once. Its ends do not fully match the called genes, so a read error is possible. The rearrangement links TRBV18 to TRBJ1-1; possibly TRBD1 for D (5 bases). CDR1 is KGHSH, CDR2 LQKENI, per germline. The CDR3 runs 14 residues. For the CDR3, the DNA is TGTGCCAGCTCATCCTGGCCAGGGAACACCGAAGCTTTCTTT. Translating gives CASSSWPGNTEAFF.

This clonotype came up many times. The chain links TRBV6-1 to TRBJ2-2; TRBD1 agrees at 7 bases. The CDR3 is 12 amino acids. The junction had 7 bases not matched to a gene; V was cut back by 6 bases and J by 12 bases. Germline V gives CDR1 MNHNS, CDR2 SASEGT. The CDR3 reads CASRQTGKKLFF. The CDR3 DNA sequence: TGTGCCAGCAGACAGACAGGGAAAAAGCTGTTTTTT.

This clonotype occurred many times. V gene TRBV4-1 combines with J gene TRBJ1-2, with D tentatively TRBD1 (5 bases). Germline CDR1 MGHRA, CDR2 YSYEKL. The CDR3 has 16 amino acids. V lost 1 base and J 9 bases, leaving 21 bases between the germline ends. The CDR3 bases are TGCGCCAGCAGCCAAGCCTCACTTGCCTCCCGGGGCAGCTACACCTTC. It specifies CASSQASLASRGSYTF.

CDR3 in amino acids: CASSPPLAGKETQYF. CDR3 bases: TGTGCCAGCTCACCACCGCTAGCGGGAAAAGAGACCCAGTACTTC. The chain couples TRBV18 to TRBJ2-5; 9 bases map to TRBD2. V was clipped by 0 bases and J by 3 bases; unmatched bases: 2. The CDR3 is made up of 15 amino acids. CDR1 and CDR2 (germline): KGHSH, LQKENI.

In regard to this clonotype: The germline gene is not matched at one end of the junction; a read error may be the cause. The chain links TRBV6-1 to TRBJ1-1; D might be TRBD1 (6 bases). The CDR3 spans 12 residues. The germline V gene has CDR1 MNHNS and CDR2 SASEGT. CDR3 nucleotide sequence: TGTGCCAGCACCACAGGGTCCACTGAAGCTCTCTTT. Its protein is CASTTGSTEALF.